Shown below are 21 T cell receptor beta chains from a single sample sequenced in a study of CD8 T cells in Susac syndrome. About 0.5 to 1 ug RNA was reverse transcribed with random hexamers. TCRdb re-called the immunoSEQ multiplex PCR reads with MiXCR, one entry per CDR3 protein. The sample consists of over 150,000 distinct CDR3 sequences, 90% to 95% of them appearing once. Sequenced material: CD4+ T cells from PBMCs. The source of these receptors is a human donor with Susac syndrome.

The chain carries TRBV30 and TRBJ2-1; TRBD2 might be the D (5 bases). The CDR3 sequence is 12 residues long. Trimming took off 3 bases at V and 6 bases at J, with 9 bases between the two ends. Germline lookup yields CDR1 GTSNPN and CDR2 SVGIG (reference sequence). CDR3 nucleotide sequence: TGTGCCTGGAGGAGGGAGTTCAATGAGCAGTTCTTC. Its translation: CAWRREFNEQFF.

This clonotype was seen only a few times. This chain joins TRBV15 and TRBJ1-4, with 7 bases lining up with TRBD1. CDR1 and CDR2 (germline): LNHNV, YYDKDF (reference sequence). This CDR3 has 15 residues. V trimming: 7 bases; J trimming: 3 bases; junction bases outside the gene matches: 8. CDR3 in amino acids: CATNRQGRPNEKLFF. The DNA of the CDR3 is TGTGCCACCAATCGACAGGGCAGACCTAATGAAAAACTGTTTTTT.

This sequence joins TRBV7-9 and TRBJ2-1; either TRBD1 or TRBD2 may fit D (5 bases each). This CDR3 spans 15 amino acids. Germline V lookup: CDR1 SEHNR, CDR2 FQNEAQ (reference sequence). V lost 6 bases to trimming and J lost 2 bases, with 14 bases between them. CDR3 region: CASSGRQRPYNEQFF. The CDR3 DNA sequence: TGTGCCAGCAGTGGGAGACAGAGACCCTACAATGAGCAGTTCTTC.

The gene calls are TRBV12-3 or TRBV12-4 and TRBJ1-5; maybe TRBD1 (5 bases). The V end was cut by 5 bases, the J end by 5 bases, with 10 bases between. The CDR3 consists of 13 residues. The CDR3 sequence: CASSPTTDQPQHF. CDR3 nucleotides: TGTGCCAGCAGTCCCACGACAGATCAGCCCCAGCATTTT.

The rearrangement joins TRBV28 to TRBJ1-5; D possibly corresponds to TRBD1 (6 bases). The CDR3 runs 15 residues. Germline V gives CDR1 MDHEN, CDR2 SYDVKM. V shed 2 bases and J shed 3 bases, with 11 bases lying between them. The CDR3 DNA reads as TGTGCCAGCAGTTTACCGGGACAAGTCAATCAGCCCCAGCATTTT. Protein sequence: CASSLPGQVNQPQHF.

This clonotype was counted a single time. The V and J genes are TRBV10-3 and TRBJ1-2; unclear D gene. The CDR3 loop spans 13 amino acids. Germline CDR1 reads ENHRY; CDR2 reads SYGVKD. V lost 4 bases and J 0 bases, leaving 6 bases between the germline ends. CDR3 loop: CAISVSSNYGYTF. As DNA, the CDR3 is TGTGCCATCAGTGTTTCTTCTAACTATGGCTACACCTTC.

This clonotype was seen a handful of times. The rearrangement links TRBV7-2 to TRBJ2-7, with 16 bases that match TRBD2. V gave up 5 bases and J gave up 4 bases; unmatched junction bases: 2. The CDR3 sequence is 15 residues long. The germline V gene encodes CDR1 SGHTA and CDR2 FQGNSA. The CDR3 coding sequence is TGTGCCAGCAGCCAGGGACTAGCGGGAGGGTACGAGCAGTACTTC. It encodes CASSQGLAGGYEQYF.

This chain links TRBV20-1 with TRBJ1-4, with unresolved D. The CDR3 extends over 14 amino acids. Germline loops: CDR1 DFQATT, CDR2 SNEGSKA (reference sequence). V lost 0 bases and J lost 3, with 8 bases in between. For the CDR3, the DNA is TGCAGTGCTAGAGACCATCGGGCTAATGAAAAACTGTTTTTT. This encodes CSARDHRANEKLFF.

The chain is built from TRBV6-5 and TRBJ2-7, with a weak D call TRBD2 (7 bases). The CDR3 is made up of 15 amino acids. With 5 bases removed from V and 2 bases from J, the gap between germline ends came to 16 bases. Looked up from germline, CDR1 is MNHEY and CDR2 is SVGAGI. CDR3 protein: CASSPYAGAAYEQYF. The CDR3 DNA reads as TGTGCCAGCAGTCCATATGCGGGGGCCGCCTACGAGCAGTACTTC.

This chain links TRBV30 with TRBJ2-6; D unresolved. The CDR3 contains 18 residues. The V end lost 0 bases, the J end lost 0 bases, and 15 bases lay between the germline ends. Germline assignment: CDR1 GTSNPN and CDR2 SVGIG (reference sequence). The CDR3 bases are TGTGCCTGGAGTGTACTGGGCTGGCTGTCCTCTGGGGCCAACGTCCTGACTTTC. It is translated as CAWSVLGWLSSGANVLTF.

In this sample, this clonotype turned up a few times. CDR3 protein: CSVEDSQINYGYTF. The CDR3 DNA follows: TGCAGCGTTGAAGATTCTCAGATTAACTATGGCTACACCTTC. V gene TRBV29-1 combines with J gene TRBJ1-2; no clear D. Per the germline V gene, CDR1 is SQVTM and CDR2 is ANQGSEA. The CDR3 consists of 14 residues. Trimming stripped 0 bases from V and 1 base from J, with 9 bases between.

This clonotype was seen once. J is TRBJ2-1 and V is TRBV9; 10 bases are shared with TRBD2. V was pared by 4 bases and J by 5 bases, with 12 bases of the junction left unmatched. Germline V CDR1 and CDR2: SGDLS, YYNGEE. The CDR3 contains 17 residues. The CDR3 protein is CASSPLGSLAGDNEQFF. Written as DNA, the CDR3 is TGTGCCAGCAGCCCCCTCGGGAGTCTAGCGGGAGACAATGAGCAGTTCTTC. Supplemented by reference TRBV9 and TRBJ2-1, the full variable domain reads DSGVTQTPKHLITATGQRVTLRCSPRSGDLSVYWYQQSLDQGLQFLIQYYNGEERAKGNILERFSAQQFPDLHSELNLSSLELGDSALYFCASSPLGSLAGDNEQFFGPGTRLTVL.

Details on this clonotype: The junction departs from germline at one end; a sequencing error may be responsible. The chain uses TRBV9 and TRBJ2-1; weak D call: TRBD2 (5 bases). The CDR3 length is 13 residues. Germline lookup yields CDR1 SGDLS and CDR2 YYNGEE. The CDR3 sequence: CASSALAFNEQLF. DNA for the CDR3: TGTGCCAGCAGCGCTCTAGCATTCAATGAGCAGCTCTTC.

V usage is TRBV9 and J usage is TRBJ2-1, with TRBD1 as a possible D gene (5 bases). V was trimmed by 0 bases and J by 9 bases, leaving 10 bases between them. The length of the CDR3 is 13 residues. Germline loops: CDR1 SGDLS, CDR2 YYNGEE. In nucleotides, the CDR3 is TGTGCCAGCAGCGTAGACACAGGCGGTGAGCAGTTCTTC. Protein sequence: CASSVDTGGEQFF.

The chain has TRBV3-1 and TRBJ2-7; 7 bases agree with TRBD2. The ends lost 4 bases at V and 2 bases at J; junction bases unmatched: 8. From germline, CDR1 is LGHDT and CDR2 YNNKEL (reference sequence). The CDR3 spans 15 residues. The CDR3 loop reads CASSLAWDYTYEQYF. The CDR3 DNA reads TGTGCCAGCAGCCTGGCCTGGGACTACACCTACGAGCAGTACTTC.

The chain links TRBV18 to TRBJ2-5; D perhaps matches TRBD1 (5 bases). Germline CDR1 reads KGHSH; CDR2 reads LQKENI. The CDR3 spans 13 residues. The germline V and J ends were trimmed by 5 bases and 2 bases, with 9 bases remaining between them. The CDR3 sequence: CASSGADQETQYF. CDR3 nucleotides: TGTGCCAGCTCAGGGGCAGATCAAGAGACCCAGTACTTC.

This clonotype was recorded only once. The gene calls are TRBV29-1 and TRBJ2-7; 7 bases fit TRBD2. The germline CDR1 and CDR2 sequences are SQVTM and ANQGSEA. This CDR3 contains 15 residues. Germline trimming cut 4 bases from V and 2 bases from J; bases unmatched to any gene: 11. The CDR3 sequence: CSVVLTSGGTYEQYF. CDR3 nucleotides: TGCAGCGTTGTTCTCACCTCGGGGGGTACCTACGAGCAGTACTTC.

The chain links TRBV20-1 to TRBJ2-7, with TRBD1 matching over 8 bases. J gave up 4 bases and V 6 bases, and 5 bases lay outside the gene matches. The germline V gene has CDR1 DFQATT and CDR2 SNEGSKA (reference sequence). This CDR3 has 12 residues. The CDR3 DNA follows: TGCAGTGCATCCGACAGGGGTTACGAGCAGTACTTC. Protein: CSASDRGYEQYF.

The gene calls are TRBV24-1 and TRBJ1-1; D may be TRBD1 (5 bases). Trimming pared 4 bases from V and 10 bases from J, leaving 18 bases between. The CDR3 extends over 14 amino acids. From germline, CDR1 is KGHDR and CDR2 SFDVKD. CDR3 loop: CATSEGPTAQGAFF. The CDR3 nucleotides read TGTGCCACCAGTGAGGGCCCGACAGCGCAGGGAGCTTTCTTT.

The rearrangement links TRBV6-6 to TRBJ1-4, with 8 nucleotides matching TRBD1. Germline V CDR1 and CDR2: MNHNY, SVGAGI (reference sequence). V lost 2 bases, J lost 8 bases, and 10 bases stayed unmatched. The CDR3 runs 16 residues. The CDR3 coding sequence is TGTGCCAGCAGTTACCCCGGACAGGGCGGAGGAGAAAAACTGTTTTTT. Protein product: CASSYPGQGGGEKLFF.

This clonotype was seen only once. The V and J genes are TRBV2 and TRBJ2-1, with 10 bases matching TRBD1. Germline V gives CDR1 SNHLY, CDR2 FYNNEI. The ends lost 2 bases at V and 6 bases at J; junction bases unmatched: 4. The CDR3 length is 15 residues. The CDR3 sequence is CASSELRTGGNEQFF. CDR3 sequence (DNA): TGTGCCAGCAGTGAACTTCGGACAGGGGGCAATGAGCAGTTCTTC.